This T cell receptor (beta chain) was obtained from a study of CD8+ T cells in alopecia areata. Study context: Among treated patients, oral tofacitinib was administered at 5 to 10 mg twice daily.

This CDR3 comprises 14 residues. V trimming: 7 bases; J trimming: 8 bases; junction bases outside the gene matches: 6. The V gene's germline CDR1 is LNHDA and CDR2 SQIVND (reference sequence). Treatment meaning: oral pan-JAK inhibitor, 5-10 mg twice daily. Sequencing relied on a cDNA template that was reverse transcribed from extracted RNA. The assay was immunoSEQ multiplex PCR, and TCRdb's table has in-frame clones only and misses some. The sample carries roughly 100,000 clones, more than 75% recorded once. Source: CD8+ T cells sorted from blood, taken at approximately week 34, from a patient treated with tofacitinib. The J gene is TRBJ2-1, the V gene TRBV19; TRBD2 aligns across 12 bases. This receptor was taken from a human donor with alopecia areata. The CDR3 loop is CASKLAGGPYEQFF. In DNA, the CDR3 is TGTGCCAGTAAGCTAGCGGGAGGGCCCTATGAGCAGTTCTTC.